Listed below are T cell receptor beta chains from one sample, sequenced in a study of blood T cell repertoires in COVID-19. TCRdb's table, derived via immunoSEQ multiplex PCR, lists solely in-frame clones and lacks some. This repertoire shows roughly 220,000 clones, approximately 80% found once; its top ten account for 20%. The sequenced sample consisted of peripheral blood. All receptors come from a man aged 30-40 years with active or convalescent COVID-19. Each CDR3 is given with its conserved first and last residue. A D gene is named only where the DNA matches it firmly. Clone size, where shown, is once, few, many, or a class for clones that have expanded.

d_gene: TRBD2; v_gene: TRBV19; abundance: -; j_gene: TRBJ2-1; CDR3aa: CASSIATSGINEQFF; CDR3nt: TGTGCCAGTAGTATCGCTACTAGCGGAATCAATGAGCAGTTCTTC
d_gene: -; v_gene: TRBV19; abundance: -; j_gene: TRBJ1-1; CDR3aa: CASRQTQGNTEAFF; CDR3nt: TGTGCCAGTAGACAAACGCAGGGGAACACTGAAGCTTTCTTT
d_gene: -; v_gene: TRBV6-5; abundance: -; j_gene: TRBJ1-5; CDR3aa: CASSPQGNQPQHF; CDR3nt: TGTGCCAGCAGTCCGCAGGGAAATCAGCCCCAGCATTTT
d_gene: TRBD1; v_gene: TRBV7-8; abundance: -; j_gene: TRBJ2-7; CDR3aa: CASSLTGTGVYEQYF; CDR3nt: TGTGCCAGCAGCCTAACCGGGACAGGTGTCTACGAGCAGTACTTC
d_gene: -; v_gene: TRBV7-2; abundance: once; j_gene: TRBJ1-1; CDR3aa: CASSLVPGQNTEAFF; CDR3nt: TGTGCCAGCAGCTTAGTGCCGGGACAGAACACTGAAGCTTTCTTT
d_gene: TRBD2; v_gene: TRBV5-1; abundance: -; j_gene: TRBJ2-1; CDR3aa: CASSLTSGGANNEQFF; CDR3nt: TGCGCCAGCAGCTTGACTAGCGGGGGGGCTAACAATGAGCAGTTCTTC
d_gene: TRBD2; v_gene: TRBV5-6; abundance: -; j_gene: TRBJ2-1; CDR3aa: CASSSLGGYNEQFF; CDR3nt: TGTGCCAGCAGCTCCCTCGGGGGGTACAATGAGCAGTTCTTC
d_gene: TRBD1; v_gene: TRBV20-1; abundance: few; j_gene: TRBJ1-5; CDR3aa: CSASRTGVYQPQHF; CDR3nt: TGCAGTGCTAGTAGGACAGGGGTATATCAGCCCCAGCATTTT
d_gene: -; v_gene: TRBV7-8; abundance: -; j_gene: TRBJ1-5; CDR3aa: CASSLGGLNQPQHF; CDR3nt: TGTGCCAGCAGCTTAGGGGGACTAAATCAGCCCCAGCATTTT
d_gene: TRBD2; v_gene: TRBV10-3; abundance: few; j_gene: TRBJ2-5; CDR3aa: CAIRHLAGGPETQYF; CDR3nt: TGTGCCATCAGACATCTAGCGGGGGGGCCGGAGACCCAGTACTTC
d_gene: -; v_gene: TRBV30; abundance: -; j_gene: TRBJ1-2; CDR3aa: CAWGQKNYGYTF; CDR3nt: TGTGCCTGGGGACAAAAAAACTATGGCTACACCTTC
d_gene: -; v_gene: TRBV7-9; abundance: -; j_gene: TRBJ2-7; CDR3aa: CASSILAYEQYF; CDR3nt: TGTGCCAGCAGCATACTAGCCTACGAGCAGTACTTC
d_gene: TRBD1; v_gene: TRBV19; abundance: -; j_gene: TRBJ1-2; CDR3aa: CASTYRRQGQGYGYTF; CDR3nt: TGTGCCAGTACCTATAGGCGACAGGGGCAGGGCTATGGCTACACCTTC
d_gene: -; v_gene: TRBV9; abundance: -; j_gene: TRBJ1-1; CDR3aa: CASSVAGRAEAFF; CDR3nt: TGTGCCAGCAGCGTAGCCGGGAGGGCTGAAGCTTTCTTT